These 2 T cell receptor beta chains were sequenced from one sample in a study of CD8+ T cells in alopecia areata. Sequencing relied on a cDNA template that was reverse transcribed from extracted RNA. Sequencing used immunoSEQ multiplex PCR; TCRdb keeps in-frame clones, though not all of them. The data contain about 190,000 clones, about three fifths of them singletons. The treatment here: oral pan-JAK inhibitor, 5-10 mg twice daily. The specimen comprised CD4+ T cells sorted from blood, sampled between weeks 49 and 50, from a patient treated with tofacitinib. All receptors derive from a human donor with alopecia areata.

This clone has a handful of counts. This chain uses TRBV30 with TRBJ2-7, with D possibly matching TRBD1 (5 bases). Between the trimmed V and J ends, which lost 5 bases and 2 bases, there was a span of 10 bases. CDR1 GTSNPN and CDR2 SVGIG come from the germline V gene (reference sequence). This CDR3 has 12 amino acids. CDR3 coding DNA: TGTGCCTGGGACAGAGAGACCTACGAGCAGTACTTC. Protein: CAWDRETYEQYF.

The gene calls are TRBV9 and TRBJ2-5; D remains ambiguous. Germline loops: CDR1 SGDLS, CDR2 YYNGEE. The length of the CDR3 is 14 residues. V gave up 3 bases and J gave up 3 bases, with 12 bases separating them. As DNA, the CDR3 is TGTGCCAGCAGCGCAACCTCTAGTAAAGAGACCCAGTACTTC. Its translation is CASSATSSKETQYF.